This T cell receptor beta chain emerged from a study of vaccination and CD4 T cells after COVID-19. Study in general: Participants were administered two doses of either the BNT162b2 or the mRNA-1273 vaccine.

To note about this clonotype: The antigen is unknown.

Researchers used the Oncomine TCR Beta short-read assay to sequence DNA from cultured CD4+ T cells. The genomic DNA was obtained from cultured CD4+ T cells by extraction with the QIAamp micro DNA kit. TCRdb passed the PCR reads through MiXCR, listing each CDR3 protein once. The sample carries 9,500 to 15,000 distinct CDR3 sequences, under 65% recorded once. Overall study results and limits: Vaccine-specific clones in convalescent patients were spike mono-reactive in 304 of 307 cases.

Treatment in this sample: roughly 11-day PBMC culture with coronavirus spike peptide pools or control peptides (ViraFEST assay). The CDR3 runs 15 residues. Trimming cost V 2 bases and J 4 bases, with 14 bases left between them. Germline V gives CDR1 MNHNS, CDR2 SASEGT. This material consisted of cultured CD4+ T cells from blood, taken after SARS-CoV-2 vaccination. The receptor comes from a human donor with COVID-19. The gene calls are TRBV6-1 and TRBJ1-1; D might be TRBD1 (5 bases). CDR3 residues: CASSERQIRGTEAFF. DNA for the CDR3: TGTGCCAGCAGTGAAAGACAAATTAGGGGCACTGAAGCTTTCTTT.